A single sample gave rise to the 14 T cell receptor beta chains below, sequenced in a study of blood T cell repertoires in COVID-19. Profiled with immunoSEQ multiplex PCR; TCRdb holds only in-frame clones, not every one. The sample records hundreds of thousands of clones, about 83% being singletons. The material sequenced was PBMCs or T cells enriched from blood (not recorded which). These receptors came from a woman between 45 and 65 years old who had recovered from COVID-19.

The chain has TRBV29-1 and TRBJ1-1, with D unresolved. The CDR3 runs to 13 residues. CDR1 SQVTM and CDR2 ANQGSEA come from the germline V gene. V was trimmed by 4 bases and J by 0 bases, leaving 9 bases between them. The chain's CDR3 is CSVVAGMNTEAFF. CDR3 DNA: TGCAGCGTTGTGGCGGGGATGAACACTGAAGCTTTCTTT.

The V gene is TRBV28, the J gene TRBJ2-1; a weak D match, TRBD1 (5 bases). The CDR3 contains 14 residues. In germline, CDR1 is MDHEN, CDR2 SYDVKM. V shed 5 bases and J shed 4 bases, with 12 bases lying between them. The CDR3 DNA reads TGTGCCAGCAGTGCTCAGGGATATTACAATGAGCAGTTCTTC. Its protein product is CASSAQGYYNEQFF.

V is TRBV24-1 and J is TRBJ2-3, with 7 positions matching TRBD1. J gave up 5 bases and V 4 bases, and 8 bases lay outside the gene matches. Germline V CDR1 and CDR2: KGHDR, SFDVKD. There are 15 residues in the CDR3. The CDR3 region has the DNA TGTGCCACCAGTGACGCGACAGGGCATCAAGATACGCAGTATTTT. Translation: CATSDATGHQDTQYF.

This clone appeared once. The J gene is TRBJ2-5, the V gene TRBV7-9; 8 positions match TRBD1. Germline CDR1 reads SEHNR; CDR2 reads FQNEAQ (reference sequence). The CDR3 is made up of 16 amino acids. The V and J ends lost 2 bases and 5 bases, in that order; junction bases with no gene match: 10. The CDR3 spells CASSLQDRAFAETQYF. The CDR3 region has the DNA TGTGCCAGCAGCTTACAGGACAGGGCTTTTGCGGAGACCCAGTACTTC. Full variable domain (remainder filled in from reference TRBV7-9 and TRBJ2-5): DTGVSQNPRHKITKRGQNVTFRCDPISEHNRLYWYRQTLGQGPEFLTYFQNEAQLEKSRLLSDRFSAERPKGSFSTLEIQRTEQGDSAMYLCASSLQDRAFAETQYFGPGTRLLVL.

The chain carries TRBV30 and TRBJ2-2; D uncertain. V was trimmed by 0 bases and J by 0 bases, leaving 5 bases between them. The CDR3 consists of 14 residues. From germline, CDR1 is GTSNPN and CDR2 SVGIG (reference sequence). The CDR3 bases are TGTGCCTGGAGTGTATCCACGAACACCGGGGAGCTGTTTTTT. Residues: CAWSVSTNTGELFF.

This chain joins TRBV10-2 and TRBJ2-7, with TRBD2 identical over 8 bases. Per germline, CDR1 WSHSY and CDR2 SAAADI. The CDR3 covers 13 residues. After removal of 7 bases from V and 3 bases from J, the junction contained 5 bases not matched to a gene. This CDR3 reads CASNPAGDYEQYF. In DNA form, the CDR3 reads TGCGCCAGCAACCCAGCGGGGGACTACGAGCAGTACTTC.

The chain is built from TRBV5-4 and TRBJ1-3; D perhaps matches TRBD1 (5 bases). The CDR3 sequence is 15 residues long. With 3 bases removed from V and 0 bases from J, the gap between germline ends came to 10 bases. Germline V gene lookup returns CDR1 SGHNT and CDR2 YYREEE (reference sequence). The CDR3 spells CASSSGPSSGNTIYF. CDR3 in DNA: TGTGCCAGCAGCTCAGGGCCCAGCTCTGGAAACACCATATATTTT.

CDR3: CASSLAENYGYTF. DNA of the CDR3: TGTGCCAGCAGCTTAGCCGAGAACTATGGCTACACCTTC. The V call is TRBV7-9, the J call TRBJ1-2; no clear D. The CDR3 loop spans 13 amino acids. V lost 0 bases to trimming and J lost 2 bases, with 4 bases between them. The V gene's germline CDR1 is SEHNR and CDR2 FQNEAQ (reference sequence).

This clone was detected only once. The gene calls are TRBV7-9 and TRBJ1-2; D uncertain. The CDR3 loop spans 12 amino acids. Per the germline V gene, CDR1 is SEHNR and CDR2 is FQNEAQ (reference sequence). The V gene lost 3 bases and the J gene lost 4 bases, with 6 bases spanning the gap. The CDR3 is CASSLAPYGYTF. The CDR3 nucleotides are TGTGCCAGCAGCTTGGCCCCCTATGGCTACACCTTC.

The V gene is TRBV19, the J gene TRBJ1-1, with TRBD1 matching over 7 bases. V was pared by 9 bases and J by 3 bases, with 7 bases of the junction left unmatched. The CDR3 sequence is 13 residues long. Germline lookup yields CDR1 LNHDA and CDR2 SQIVND (reference sequence). DNA of the CDR3: TGTGCCAGCCGGGACAGTAGCTACACTGAAGCTTTCTTT. Translated: CASRDSSYTEAFF.

This clone was counted between two and nine times. V gene TRBV6-5 combines with J gene TRBJ1-1, with unresolved D. Trimming removed 7 bases at V and 4 bases at J, with 19 bases between. The CDR3 is made up of 15 amino acids. Germline-derived CDR1 and CDR2 are MNHEY and SVGAGI. The CDR3 DNA sequence: TGTGCCAGCAAGGGCAGCGGATTTGTGTCCACTGAAGCTTTCTTT. It translates to CASKGSGFVSTEAFF.

This chain connects TRBV5-1 to TRBJ1-6, with D maybe TRBD1 (5 bases). The ends were cut back, 2 bases at V and 0 bases at J, with 6 bases in the middle. The germline V gene has CDR1 SGHRS and CDR2 YFSETQ. This CDR3 is 15 amino acids long. Here the CDR3 reads CASSFDSSYNSPLHF. The DNA for the CDR3 is TGCGCCAGCAGCTTCGACAGCTCCTATAATTCACCCCTCCACTTT.

The V gene is TRBV12-5, the J gene TRBJ1-3; D remains unclear. The CDR3 length is 13 residues. V was pared by 3 bases and J by 2 bases, with 5 bases between. Germline assignment: CDR1 LGHNT and CDR2 FRNRAP. CDR3 in amino acids: CASGFPAGNTIYF. The CDR3 nucleotides are TGTGCTAGTGGTTTTCCGGCTGGAAACACCATATATTTT.

In its sample, this clone was seen once. CDR3 protein: CASSPPTGNSGNTIYF. DNA of the CDR3: TGTGCCAGCAGTCCCCCGACAGGGAACTCTGGAAACACCATATATTTT. The rearrangement uses TRBV28 and TRBJ1-3, with 7 bases aligning to TRBD1. The CDR3 spans 16 residues. J was trimmed by 0 bases and V by 5 bases; bases with no gene match: 7. The germline gives CDR1 MDHEN, CDR2 SYDVKM. Complete variable domain (other parts from reference TRBV28 and TRBJ1-3): DVKVTQSSRYLVKRTGEKVFLECVQDMDHENMFWYRQDPGLGLRLIYFSYDVKMKEKGDIPEGYSVSREKKERFSLILESASTNQTSMYLCASSPPTGNSGNTIYFGEGSWLTVV.